Below are 6 T cell receptor beta chains sequenced from a single sample in a study of T cell responses to AZD1222 COVID-19 vaccine. Sequencing was performed with immunoSEQ multiplex PCR; in TCRdb, only in-frame clones are kept and a portion is missing. The table records 150,000 to 200,000 clones, approximately 91% of them present only once. Sequenced here: peripheral blood, sampled 28 days after the second AZD1222 dose. The receptors were sampled from an adult who received the AZD1222 COVID-19 vaccine.

This clone has just one count. V is TRBV11-1 and J is TRBJ1-1, with 8 bases lining up with TRBD1. Germline CDR1 SGHAT, CDR2 FQDESV (reference sequence). With 5 bases clipped from V and 0 bases from J, the junction kept 5 bases outside the gene matches. The CDR3 has 15 amino acids. The CDR3 sequence is CASSRTGTMNTEAFF. The DNA of the CDR3 is TGTGCCAGCAGCCGGACAGGGACCATGAACACTGAAGCTTTCTTT.

This rearrangement joins TRBV10-2 to TRBJ1-5; 7 nucleotides agree with TRBD1. Looked up from germline, CDR1 is WSHSY and CDR2 is SAAADI. With 3 bases clipped from V and 5 bases from J, the junction kept 4 bases outside the gene matches. The CDR3 sequence is 14 residues long. CDR3 protein: CASSDSGGYQPQHF. The CDR3 coding sequence is TGCGCCAGCAGTGACTCAGGGGGGTATCAGCCCCAGCATTTT.

This clone occurred once. The chain carries TRBV4-1 and TRBJ1-6; 9 nucleotides align to TRBD1. CDR1 MGHRA and CDR2 YSYEKL come from the germline V gene. The CDR3 has 19 amino acids. V shed 0 bases, J shed 1 base, and the junction held 7 bases outside the gene matches. The CDR3 protein is CASSQDTTGGMSYNSPLHF. In DNA, the CDR3 is TGCGCCAGCAGCCAAGATACGACAGGGGGTATGTCCTATAATTCACCCCTCCACTTT.

J is TRBJ1-4 and V is TRBV5-1; 7 positions agree with TRBD1. Germline CDR1 is SGHRS and CDR2 is YFSETQ. The length of the CDR3 is 15 residues. Trimming at V came to 0 bases and at J to 6 bases, leaving 5 bases not matched to a gene. CDR3 in amino acids: CASSLARRGDEKLFF. CDR3 DNA sequence: TGCGCCAGCAGCTTGGCCCGCAGGGGGGATGAAAAACTGTTTTTT.

CDR3 coding DNA: TGTGCCTGGAGTGTACGGTCTTTTATTGGGACAGGGAATTCACCCCTCCACTTT. It is translated as CAWSVRSFIGTGNSPLHF. The J gene is TRBJ1-6, the V gene TRBV30; 9 bases fit TRBD1. Germline V CDR1 and CDR2: GTSNPN, SVGIG (reference sequence). J was trimmed by 7 bases and V by 0 bases; bases with no gene match: 13. The CDR3 runs to 18 residues.

A remark on this clone: The junction differs from germline at one of its ends, possibly a read error. J is TRBJ2-5 and V is TRBV5-8; D call uncertain. The CDR3 totals 14 residues. The germline V gene encodes CDR1 SGHTS and CDR2 YDEGEE. The CDR3 DNA follows: TGTGCCAGCAGCTTGGATGCAGGTCAAGGGACCCAGTACTTC. Its protein product is CASSLDAGQGTQYF.